These T cell receptor beta chains were read from a single sample in a study of T cells in tumors after PD-1 blockade. Sequenced by immunoSEQ multiplex PCR; TCRdb stores in-frame clones only, minus some. The sample includes 2,000 to 3,000 clones, around 69% of them seen just once. This specimen consisted of tumor tissue, obtained after anti-PD-1 treatment. The receptors were gathered from a human donor with basal cell carcinoma. Each CDR3 is given with its conserved first and last residue. D genes are given only for firm matches. Size is stated for part of the rows, as once, few or many counts, or as a class when the clone is expanded.

>NA|TRBD2|TRBJ2-3|TRBV9
CASSTSGSADTQYF
TGTGCCAGCAGCACTAGCGGGAGTGCAGATACGCAGTATTTT
>NA|TRBD1|TRBJ2-7|TRBV3-1/TRBV3-2
CASSQVGQTGSYEQYF
TGTGCCAGCAGCCAAGTCGGCCAGACAGGGAGTTACGAGCAGTACTTC
>once|TRBD2|TRBJ2-2|TRBV24-1
CATSDWGGVANTGELFF
TGTGCCACCAGTGATTGGGGGGGTGTCGCGAACACCGGGGAGCTGTTTTTT
>NA|TRBD1|TRBJ2-1|TRBV5-4
CASSTDRAPVGYNEQFF
TGTGCCAGCAGCACCGACAGGGCCCCAGTCGGGTACAATGAGCAGTTCTTC
>NA|NA|TRBJ2-7|TRBV3-1/TRBV3-2
CASSQDGSYEQYF
TGTGCCAGCAGCCAAGATGGGTCGTACGAGCAGTACTTC
>NA|NA|TRBJ2-1|TRBV7-3
CASSSDTGIWFF
TGTGCCAGCAGCTCCGACACAGGGATTTGGTTCTTC
>NA|NA|TRBJ1-1|TRBV6-5
CASSPGQKNTEAFF
TGTGCCAGCAGCCCGGGACAAAAGAACACTGAAGCTTTCTTT
>once|NA|TRBJ2-3|TRBV2
CASSERGFRGTDTQYF
TGTGCCAGCAGCGAAAGGGGGTTCAGAGGCACAGATACGCAGTATTTT
>NA|NA|TRBJ1-1|TRBV14
CASSQVGPFAEAFF
TGTGCCAGCAGCCAAGTGGGGCCATTCGCTGAAGCTTTCTTT
>large|NA|TRBJ1-2|TRBV28
CASSSRPGRPFDYGYTF
TGTGCCAGCAGTTCGCGTCCGGGACGCCCGTTCGACTATGGCTACACCTTC
>NA|TRBD2|TRBJ2-7|TRBV6-6
CASSASSGTTQYF
TGTGCCAGCAGCGCTTCTAGCGGCACGACGCAGTACTTC
>NA|TRBD1|TRBJ1-1|TRBV18
CASSPNSGTGGLQLILNTEAFF
TGTGCCAGCTCTCCTAATTCCGGGACAGGGGGCTTACAACTTATCTTGAACACTGAAGCTTTCTTT
>NA|NA|TRBJ2-3|TRBV6-5
CAGRRNTDTQYF
TGTGCCGGCCGACGAAACACAGATACGCAGTATTTT
>large|NA|TRBJ1-1|TRBV7-2
CASSPLGGSTEAFF
TGTGCCAGCAGCCCCTTGGGAGGGAGCACTGAAGCTTTCTTT
>NA|NA|TRBJ2-7|TRBV28
CASQSGVLFSYEQYF
TGTGCCAGCCAATCGGGGGTCTTGTTCTCCTACGAGCAGTACTTC
>NA|TRBD1|TRBJ1-6|TRBV14
CASSYGQALNSPLHF
TGTGCCAGCAGCTATGGACAGGCTCTAAATTCACCCCTCCACTTT
>NA|TRBD1|TRBJ2-3|TRBV7-8
CASSLRGTGDTDTQYF
TGTGCCAGCAGCTTAAGGGGGACAGGGGACACAGATACGCAGTATTTT
>NA|NA|TRBJ1-1|TRBV14
CASSQLTGVGSTEAFF
TGTGCCAGCAGCCAACTGACAGGCGTTGGTAGCACTGAAGCTTTCTTT
>NA|NA|TRBJ1-5|TRBV6-5
CASRDPSQPQHF
TGTGCCAGCAGGGACCCGAGTCAGCCCCAGCATTTT
>NA|NA|TRBJ2-7|TRBV6-5
CASNRGQISHEQYF
TGTGCCAGCAACCGAGGACAGATCAGTCACGAGCAGTACTTC
>NA|NA|TRBJ1-1|TRBV5-1
CASSPVTPNTEAFF
TGCGCCAGCAGCCCAGTGACACCGAACACTGAAGCTTTCTTT
>once|NA|TRBJ1-1|TRBV25-1
CASRPIGGGTEAFF
TGTGCCAGCAGACCAATTGGGGGGGGGACTGAAGCTTTCTTT
>few|NA|TRBJ1-3|TRBV2
CASSVGLSLGNTIYF
TGTGCCAGCAGTGTCGGCTTATCCCTCGGAAACACCATATATTTT
>NA|NA|TRBJ1-3|TRBV20-1
CSASLISGNTIYF
TGCAGTGCTAGTCTGATCTCTGGAAACACCATATATTTT
>NA|NA|TRBJ1-3|TRBV4-2
CASSGLQGNGNTIYF
TGTGCCAGCAGCGGTTTACAGGGAAATGGAAACACCATATATTTT
>NA|NA|TRBJ2-4|TRBV15
CATSQFVGLLLNIQYF
TGTGCCACCAGCCAGTTCGTGGGGCTCCTTTTAAACATTCAGTACTTC
>NA|NA|TRBJ1-5|TRBV30
CAWSVDKGGLDQPQHF
TGTGCCTGGAGTGTTGATAAGGGGGGGCTGGATCAGCCCCAGCATTTT
>NA|NA|TRBJ1-5|TRBV18
CASSRTPGKGGQPQHF
TGTGCCAGCTCACGGACCCCGGGGAAGGGTGGGCAGCCCCAGCATTTT
>NA|NA|TRBJ2-2|TRBV9
CASSEEPNTGELFF
TGTGCCAGCAGCGAGGAGCCGAACACCGGGGAGCTGTTTTTT
>NA|NA|TRBJ2-7|TRBV28
CASSSDGDSHRGYEQYF
TGTGCCAGCAGTTCTGATGGGGACTCACATAGGGGCTACGAGCAGTACTTC
>few|NA|TRBJ1-2|TRBV3-1/TRBV3-2
CASSQVNPLIYGYTF
TGTGCCAGCAGCCAAGTAAACCCGTTAATCTATGGCTACACCTTC
>NA|NA|TRBJ1-1|TRBV9
CASSVGFRSPNTEAFF
TGTGCCAGCAGCGTAGGTTTCCGGTCCCCGAACACTGAAGCTTTCTTT